The present entry profiles one T cell receptor beta chain with its context. Its antigen is not known. The repertoire was sequenced with immunoSEQ multiplex PCR; TCRdb's copy has only in-frame clones and lacks some. The sample contains 250,000 to 300,000 clones, just over 85% of which appear only once. This record belongs to a study of cytomegalovirus exposure and HLA in healthy donors. The germline gives CDR1 SQVTM, CDR2 ANQGSEA. V lost 4 bases, J lost 5 bases, and 7 bases stayed unmatched. This CDR3 region has 13 residues. General study results and limits: The listing of some 170 TCR beta chains classed them as cytomegalovirus-associated. Rarity characterized most TCR sequences, yet some public TCRs appeared in many donors.

V is TRBV29-1 and J is TRBJ1-1; TRBD1 matches 7 bases. This receptor was obtained from a young woman in good health and CMV-seronegative. Material: PBMCs. DNA of the CDR3: TGCAGCGTTGTTACAGGGGAATGGACTGAAGCTTTCTTT. It yields the protein CSVVTGEWTEAFF.